A selection of T cell receptor beta chains follows, all from one sample in a study of T cell responses to AZD1222 COVID-19 vaccine. Clones were read by immunoSEQ multiplex PCR, and TCRdb kept only the in-frame ones, dropping some. The top ten hold roughly 15% of the sample, which has about 54,000 clones, about 90% seen once. The material sequenced was peripheral blood, taken 28 days after the second AZD1222 dose. The receptors were gathered from an adult who received the AZD1222 COVID-19 vaccine. CDR3s include the opening cysteine and the closing phenylalanine or tryptophan. Each record gives: clone size, J gene, V gene, CDR3 protein. Only some rows state a clone size, as once, few, many or a class for expanded clones.

size: -
J: TRBJ2-5
V: TRBV4-1
CDR3: CASSQGDRGETQYF

size: -
J: TRBJ2-1
V: TRBV9
CDR3: CASSVGDTSTSYNEQFF

size: -
J: TRBJ2-6
V: TRBV5-1
CDR3: CASSLVPGTGANVLTF

size: once
J: TRBJ1-2
V: TRBV11-2
CDR3: CASSSPRRGWRYGYTF

size: -
J: TRBJ2-7
V: TRBV10-3
CDR3: CAISVGDRGYEQYF

size: -
J: TRBJ2-1
V: TRBV7-3
CDR3: CATARGSGSDNEQFF

size: once
J: TRBJ2-7
V: TRBV6-1
CDR3: CASSEAQPGPYEQYF

size: -
J: TRBJ1-1
V: TRBV2
CDR3: CASSRDSEKAFF

size: -
J: TRBJ1-5
V: TRBV28
CDR3: CASSPHQGAFDQPQHF

size: -
J: TRBJ2-5
V: TRBV27
CDR3: CASSLSYQETQYF

size: -
J: TRBJ2-7
V: TRBV27
CDR3: CASSSDLGGAASYEQYF

size: -
J: TRBJ2-7
V: TRBV5-1
CDR3: CASSLDGQGYEQYF

size: -
J: TRBJ1-2
V: TRBV5-1
CDR3: CASSRSGTDSDYGYTF

size: -
J: TRBJ1-5
V: TRBV6-1
CDR3: CASSEGDYSNQPQHF

size: once
J: TRBJ2-3
V: TRBV12-3/TRBV12-4
CDR3: CASSLVALDTQYF

size: once
J: TRBJ2-1
V: TRBV7-2
CDR3: CASSLGLTSGRNEQFF

size: -
J: TRBJ1-1
V: TRBV7-2
CDR3: CASSFLDPNTEAFF

size: -
J: TRBJ1-1
V: TRBV3-1/TRBV3-2
CDR3: CASSHLNTEAFF

size: -
J: TRBJ2-2
V: TRBV5-1
CDR3: CASSLRLAERNTGELFF

size: -
J: TRBJ1-1
V: TRBV5-8
CDR3: CASSLGQGGTEAFF

size: -
J: TRBJ2-3
V: TRBV5-1
CDR3: CASSLGARTDTQYF

size: few
J: TRBJ2-6
V: TRBV5-6
CDR3: CASSSYRSGANVLTF

size: -
J: TRBJ1-3
V: TRBV7-9
CDR3: CASSFSFNGDTIYF

size: -
J: TRBJ2-7
V: TRBV11-3
CDR3: CASSFQGAMYEQYF

size: -
J: TRBJ2-5
V: TRBV3-1/TRBV3-2
CDR3: CASSIGTSQETQYF

size: -
J: TRBJ1-1
V: TRBV7-9
CDR3: CASSFLGRVGTEAFF

size: -
J: TRBJ2-5
V: TRBV5-4
CDR3: CASSLVGGGKETQYF

size: few
J: TRBJ1-2
V: TRBV2
CDR3: CASSEMSRYGYTF

size: -
J: TRBJ1-3
V: TRBV11-2
CDR3: CASSLDGFQGRSGNTIYF

size: few
J: TRBJ1-4
V: TRBV4-2
CDR3: CASSQGQTTTNEKLFF

size: once
J: TRBJ2-1
V: TRBV7-8
CDR3: CASSPLSDADEQFF

size: -
J: TRBJ2-6
V: TRBV29-1
CDR3: CSAADSGANVLTF

size: -
J: TRBJ2-1
V: TRBV7-2
CDR3: CASSLALAGGEQFF

size: -
J: TRBJ2-5
V: TRBV4-3
CDR3: CASSQETGGPETQYF

size: -
J: TRBJ1-4
V: TRBV4-1
CDR3: CASSQEGQGATNEKLFF

size: -
J: TRBJ2-5
V: TRBV10-3
CDR3: CAIRPGQGETQYF

size: -
J: TRBJ1-5
V: TRBV6-5
CDR3: CASSRQSNQPQHF

size: -
J: TRBJ1-2
V: TRBV19
CDR3: CASSRTGPNYGYTF

size: -
J: TRBJ1-3
V: TRBV9
CDR3: CASSEGTTGNTIYF

size: -
J: TRBJ1-1
V: TRBV11-2
CDR3: CASSLGVMNTEAFF

size: -
J: TRBJ1-5
V: TRBV11-2
CDR3: CASSFGPGQGNQPQHF

size: -
J: TRBJ1-5
V: TRBV18
CDR3: CASSPLGSQPQHF

size: -
J: TRBJ2-1
V: TRBV5-4
CDR3: CASSQGGLAGAYNEQFF

size: -
J: TRBJ2-7
V: TRBV6-5
CDR3: CASTNGRGHDEQYF

size: -
J: TRBJ1-3
V: TRBV13
CDR3: CASSSQQGGNTIYF

size: -
J: TRBJ2-3
V: TRBV29-1
CDR3: CSSQGSVGTDTQYF

size: -
J: TRBJ2-2
V: TRBV7-8
CDR3: CASSLAGLAGPTGELFF

size: -
J: TRBJ2-5
V: TRBV11-3
CDR3: CASSLGTGSGWETQYF

size: -
J: TRBJ2-2
V: TRBV29-1
CDR3: CSGGQGDGELFF

size: -
J: TRBJ1-4
V: TRBV19
CDR3: CASTSPGTGNEKLFF

size: -
J: TRBJ1-1
V: TRBV4-1
CDR3: CASSPPGKNTEAFF

size: -
J: TRBJ2-7
V: TRBV10-3
CDR3: CAVAGEGGRYEQYF